The rows below give T cell receptor beta chains drawn from one sample of a study of cytomegalovirus exposure and HLA in healthy donors. Assay used: immunoSEQ multiplex PCR; TCRdb lists only in-frame clones, some missing. The sample contains 170,000 or so clones, almost 85% of which appear only once. The material sequenced was PBMCs. All receptors come from a girl aged 10-17 years in good health and CMV-seropositive. The CDR3 runs from the conserved cysteine through the conserved F or W. D genes are given only for firm matches. Some rows have no size entry. The others give once, few or many, or a class for an expanded clone.

d_gene,abundance,v_gene,j_gene,CDR3aa,CDR3nt
.,few,TRBV27,TRBJ1-5,CASSFLRGGVGQPQHF,TGTGCCAGCAGTTTTCTGCGAGGGGGTGTGGGCCAGCCCCAGCATTTT
.,.,TRBV6-5,TRBJ1-1,CASTQEGGGAFF,TGTGCCAGCACCCAGGAGGGTGGCGGAGCTTTCTTT
.,.,TRBV27,TRBJ1-2,CASSPTRVDFYGYTF,TGTGCCAGCAGCCCCACCAGGGTGGATTTCTATGGCTACACCTTC
TRBD2,.,TRBV7-7,TRBJ2-5,CASSLALTAGGRETQYF,TGTGCTAGCAGCTTAGCGCTCACAGCGGGGGGGCGCGAGACCCAGTACTTC
TRBD1,few,TRBV4-1,TRBJ1-2,CASSQKLRGLGYTF,TGCGCCAGCAGCCAAAAACTCAGGGGGCTCGGCTACACCTTC
TRBD1,.,TRBV18,TRBJ2-1,CASSPGDSYNEQFF,TGTGCCAGCTCACCAGGGGACAGCTACAATGAGCAGTTCTTC
TRBD2,.,TRBV5-4,TRBJ2-2,CASSWGRGDTGELFF,TGTGCCAGCAGCTGGGGGCGGGGGGACACCGGGGAGCTGTTTTTT
.,.,TRBV10-3,TRBJ2-7,CAISERQDFYEQYF,TGTGCCATCAGTGAGCGGCAGGATTTTTACGAGCAGTACTTC
.,few,TRBV6-1,TRBJ1-1,CASRVWVEDTEAFF,TGTGCCAGCAGGGTTTGGGTCGAGGACACTGAAGCTTTCTTT
.,.,TRBV27,TRBJ1-2,CASSLSPGPNGYTF,TGTGCCAGCAGTTTATCCCCAGGGCCAAATGGCTACACCTTC
.,.,TRBV10-3,TRBJ1-1,CAIAEVSGSEAFF,TGTGCCATCGCAGAAGTCTCGGGGAGTGAAGCTTTCTTT
.,.,TRBV30,TRBJ2-6,CAWSVGGSRANVLTF,TGTGCCTGGAGTGTAGGGGGTTCTCGGGCCAACGTCCTGACTTTC
TRBD1,.,TRBV4-1,TRBJ1-1,CASSHTGGDTEAFF,TGCGCCAGCAGTCATACAGGGGGGGACACTGAAGCTTTCTTT
TRBD2,.,TRBV9,TRBJ2-1,CASSDPGGAGAKSYNEQFF,TGTGCCAGCAGCGACCCCGGGGGAGCGGGGGCCAAATCCTACAATGAGCAGTTCTTC
.,.,TRBV5-4,TRBJ1-4,CASSEEVGRPAKEKLFF,TGTGCCAGCAGCGAGGAAGTAGGTCGACCAGCAAAAGAAAAACTGTTTTTT
TRBD1,.,TRBV7-9,TRBJ2-5,CASSYGTGKETQYF,TGTGCCAGCAGCTACGGGACAGGGAAGGAGACCCAGTACTTC
.,.,TRBV7-2,TRBJ1-5,CASSDEDSYSNQPQHF,TGTGCCAGCAGCGACGAGGACAGTTATAGCAATCAGCCCCAGCATTTT
.,once,TRBV9,TRBJ1-2,CASSVEAREDYGYTF,TGTGCCAGCAGCGTCGAGGCCAGGGAAGACTATGGCTACACCTTC
.,.,TRBV18,TRBJ2-1,CASSRVRLVHEQFF,TGTGCCAGCTCACGGGTTAGACTAGTCCATGAGCAGTTCTTC
.,once,TRBV13,TRBJ2-7,CASSLRRDTMLYEQYF,TGTGCCAGCAGCTTAAGACGGGACACGATGCTCTACGAGCAGTACTTC
.,once,TRBV29-1,TRBJ1-2,CSVEEGRKGYTF,TGCAGCGTTGAAGAGGGGCGAAAGGGCTACACCTTC
TRBD1,once,TRBV9,TRBJ1-2,CASSPRGDSVWGYTF,TGTGCCAGCAGCCCGAGAGGGGACAGCGTTTGGGGCTACACCTTC
TRBD2,.,TRBV9,TRBJ2-3,CASSAELADTQYF,TGTGCCAGCAGCGCCGAACTAGCGGATACGCAGTATTTT
.,.,TRBV10-2,TRBJ1-1,CASSEAGEVSGGTEAFF,TGCGCCAGCAGTGAGGCAGGGGAAGTGTCTGGGGGCACTGAAGCTTTCTTT
.,.,TRBV2,TRBJ1-4,CASSEGHLNEKLFF,TGTGCCAGCAGTGAAGGACACCTTAATGAAAAACTGTTTTTT
TRBD2,.,TRBV29-1,TRBJ2-5,CSAALAGVIETQYF,TGCAGCGCCGCACTAGCGGGGGTAATCGAGACCCAGTACTTC
.,.,TRBV27,TRBJ2-1,CASSSSPGRGYVSGYNEQFF,TGTGCCAGCAGTTCTTCTCCTGGCAGGGGATACGTTTCTGGCTACAATGAGCAGTTCTTC
.,.,TRBV5-4,TRBJ1-2,CASSSDRGGYGYTF,TGTGCCAGCAGCTCCGACCGGGGAGGCTATGGCTACACCTTC
TRBD2,.,TRBV29-1,TRBJ2-7,CSVRLAGAGEQYF,TGCAGCGTAAGACTAGCGGGGGCGGGGGAGCAGTACTTC
.,.,TRBV5-6,TRBJ1-2,CASSLDEGSYRGYTF,TGTGCCAGCAGCTTGGACGAGGGAAGTTATCGCGGCTACACCTTC
.,.,TRBV6-5,TRBJ1-6,CASSYAGDYNSPLHF,TGTGCCAGCAGTTACGCGGGGGACTATAATTCACCCCTCCACTTT
.,.,TRBV9,TRBJ1-4,CASSIADSLNEKLFF,TGTGCCAGCAGCATCGCGGACAGCCTTAATGAAAAACTGTTTTTT
.,.,TRBV5-1,TRBJ2-7,CASPRACDIRSYEQYF,TGCGCCAGCCCCAGGGCGTGCGACATTCGGTCTTACGAGCAGTACTTC
.,.,TRBV6-1,TRBJ1-5,CASSSGTRTSQPQHF,TGTGCCAGCAGTTCCGGGACAAGGACTTCCCAGCCCCAGCATTTT
.,.,TRBV20-1,TRBJ1-1,CSAREGAEAFF,TGCAGTGCTAGGGAAGGGGCCGAAGCTTTCTTT
.,.,TRBV11-2,TRBJ2-3,CASSLQGDTQYF,TGTGCCAGCAGCTTACAGGGAGATACGCAGTATTTT
.,.,TRBV27,TRBJ2-5,CASSLSPSRETQYF,TGTGCCAGCAGTTTATCGCCTAGTCGGGAGACCCAGTACTTC
.,.,TRBV5-5,TRBJ2-4,CASSLVGNPENIQYF,TGTGCCAGCAGCTTAGTCGGTAACCCCGAAAACATTCAGTACTTC
.,once,TRBV7-9,TRBJ2-7,CASSLGPSSYEQYF,TGTGCCAGCAGCTTGGGCCCGAGCTCCTACGAGCAGTACTTC
.,.,TRBV5-1,TRBJ2-3,CASSLGQLSTDTQYF,TGCGCCAGCAGCTTGGGACAGCTAAGCACAGATACGCAGTATTTT
.,.,TRBV6-5,TRBJ2-1,CASSYLGGNEQFF,TGTGCCAGCAGTTACCTTGGGGGGAATGAGCAGTTCTTC
.,.,TRBV5-1,TRBJ1-1,CASTVWGGTEAFF,TGCGCCAGCACCGTCTGGGGAGGCACTGAAGCTTTCTTT
.,.,TRBV19,TRBJ2-4,CASKDGPGGNIQYF,TGTGCCAGTAAGGATGGTCCGGGCGGGAACATTCAGTACTTC
.,.,TRBV2,TRBJ1-5,CASSGGLSGGNQPQHF,TGTGCCAGCAGTGGCGGACTATCCGGGGGCAATCAGCCCCAGCATTTT
.,.,TRBV21-1,TRBJ1-4,CASTAGTGDCKDEKLFF,TGTGCCAGCACCGCCGGGACAGGTGATTGTAAGGATGAAAAACTGTTTTTT
.,.,TRBV19,TRBJ2-2,CASSTYTNTGELFF,TGTGCCAGTAGTACGTACACGAACACCGGGGAGCTGTTTTTT
TRBD1,.,TRBV15,TRBJ2-7,CATGSGTGWEYF,TGTGCCACCGGTTCCGGGACAGGGTGGGAGTACTTC
.,.,TRBV27,TRBJ1-2,CASSLSSMGPYGYTF,TGTGCCAGCAGTTTGTCCTCTATGGGCCCCTATGGCTACACCTTC
.,.,TRBV13,TRBJ2-3,CASSRIYGGRGDTQYF,TGTGCCAGCAGCAGAATTTACGGGGGGCGCGGGGATACGCAGTATTTT
.,.,TRBV6-6,TRBJ1-5,CASSYPLVRGPLAQHF,TGTGCCAGCAGTTACCCTCTTGTTAGGGGCCCCCTGGCCCAGCATTTT
TRBD1,.,TRBV4-1,TRBJ1-2,CASSLSTGTGGDGYTF,TGCGCCAGCAGCCTATCAACCGGGACAGGGGGCGATGGCTACACCTTC
.,.,TRBV5-4,TRBJ1-6,CASSLAGGDYNSPLHF,TGTGCCAGCAGCTTGGCGGGAGGGGACTATAATTCACCCCTCCACTTT
.,.,TRBV19,TRBJ1-1,CASSIEGRGTEAFF,TGTGCCAGTAGTATTGAAGGGAGGGGCACTGAAGCTTTCTTT
.,.,TRBV6-6,TRBJ2-1,CASTDTTEQFF,TGTGCCAGCACGGACACGACGGAGCAGTTCTTC
TRBD2,.,TRBV7-9,TRBJ2-3,CASTLSGGATDTQYF,TGTGCCAGCACCCTCTCCGGGGGGGCCACAGATACGCAGTATTTT
TRBD1,.,TRBV11-2,TRBJ2-1,CASSPSQGAARSEQFF,TGTGCCAGCAGCCCATCACAGGGGGCAGCCCGGAGTGAGCAGTTCTTC
.,.,TRBV28,TRBJ2-1,CASTPSGTYNEQFF,TGTGCCAGCACCCCCTCTGGCACCTACAATGAGCAGTTCTTC
TRBD1,once,TRBV7-9,TRBJ1-2,CASSPRTGGYTF,TGTGCCAGCAGCCCTCGGACAGGGGGCTACACCTTC
.,.,TRBV19,TRBJ1-1,CASRGPRNTEAFF,TGTGCCAGTCGCGGTCCGAGGAACACTGAAGCTTTCTTT
TRBD2,.,TRBV2,TRBJ2-3,CASSEYRRGGPDTQYF,TGTGCCAGCAGTGAATATCGGCGGGGGGGGCCAGATACGCAGTATTTT